One sample yielded the 24 T cell receptor beta chains listed below, sequenced in a study of naive and memory T cell subsets. Ligated cDNA underwent four rounds of PCR with nested alpha and beta constant region primers and SP2. A single record per CDR3 protein comes from TCRdb applying MiXCR to the 5' RACE reads. The table records about 62,000 distinct CDR3 sequences, approximately 8% of them present only once. The library had UMIs added by 3' ligation of an oligonucleotide to TCR cDNA. All receptors come from a female donor in good health.

This clonotype was picked up many times. This chain links TRBV6-1 with TRBJ1-6; D is perhaps TRBD1 (5 bases). The CDR3 has 22 residues. Germline CDR1 is MNHNS and CDR2 is SASEGT. The germline V and J ends were trimmed by 1 base and 5 bases, with 30 bases remaining between them. The CDR3 nucleotides are TGTGCCAGCAGTGAAGACCTAAGGCAGGTACTGGGACGTCACGTTGATAATTCACCCCTCCACTTT. Its translation: CASSEDLRQVLGRHVDNSPLHF.

This clonotype was found a few times. The chain recombines TRBV24-1 with TRBJ2-1, with 7 positions matching TRBD1. The ends lost 3 bases at V and 13 bases at J; junction bases unmatched: 8. The CDR3 contains 13 residues. Germline values: CDR1 KGHDR, CDR2 SFDVKD. DNA for the CDR3: TGTGCCACCAGTGATACAAGGACAGGTTATCAGTTCTTC. It codes for CATSDTRTGYQFF.

The gene calls are TRBV7-2 and TRBJ2-7, with TRBD2 matching 12 bases. Looked up from germline, CDR1 is SGHTA and CDR2 is FQGNSA. The CDR3 has 16 amino acids. V lost 6 bases, J lost 0 bases, and 6 bases stayed unmatched. The DNA of the CDR3 is TGTGCCAGCAGGCGGACTAGCGGGGCCAGCTCCTACGAGCAGTACTTC. This gives the protein CASRRTSGASSYEQYF. The complete variable domain, with remaining parts taken from reference TRBV7-2 and TRBJ2-7, reads GAGVSQSPSNKVTEKGKDVELRCDPISGHTALYWYRQSLGQGLEFLIYFQGNSAPDKSGLPSDRFSAERTGGSVSTLTIQRTQQEDSAVYLCASRRTSGASSYEQYFGPGTRLTVT.

There are many counts of this clonotype. The genes are TRBV3-1 and TRBJ1-2; D unresolved. From germline, CDR1 is LGHDT and CDR2 YNNKEL (reference sequence). Trimming stripped 1 base from V and 2 bases from J, with 5 bases between. The CDR3 has 13 amino acids. CDR3: CASSQVENYGYTF. CDR3 bases: TGTGCCAGCAGCCAAGTTGAAAACTATGGCTACACCTTC.

The chain couples TRBV2 to TRBJ1-1; D possibly corresponds to TRBD1 (5 bases). Germline V gives CDR1 SNHLY, CDR2 FYNNEI. CDR3 length: 13 residues. V was pared by 6 bases and J by 1 base, with 9 bases between. CDR3 DNA: TGTGCCAGCAGACGGGGCCCGAACACTGAAGCTTTCTTT. Protein: CASRRGPNTEAFF.

This clonotype appeared many times. CDR3 bases: TGCAGTGCTAGAGACCACAGGGGGCAGAACACTGAAGCTTTCTTT. Translating gives CSARDHRGQNTEAFF. The rearrangement uses TRBV20-1 and TRBJ1-1; 9 bases align to TRBD1. Germline V lookup: CDR1 DFQATT, CDR2 SNEGSKA (reference sequence). J lost 1 base, V lost 0 bases, and 3 bases had no gene match. The CDR3 extends over 15 amino acids.

The chain has TRBV12-3 or TRBV12-4 and TRBJ1-3; a weak D match, TRBD1 (6 bases). Trimming took off 5 bases at V and 2 bases at J, with 16 bases between the two ends. The CDR3 runs 16 residues. CDR3 sequence: CASSRIGGRTGNTIYF. CDR3 DNA sequence: TGTGCCAGCAGTAGGATTGGGGGCCGAACTGGAAACACCATATATTTT.

This sequence joins TRBV5-1 and TRBJ2-3; 12 bases fit TRBD2. This CDR3 comprises 16 residues. The germline CDR1 and CDR2 sequences are SGHRS and YFSETQ. V shed 3 bases, J shed 4 bases, and the junction held 6 bases outside the gene matches. This CDR3 reads CASSSFGTSGSDTQYF. As DNA, the CDR3 is TGCGCCAGCAGCTCGTTCGGGACTAGCGGGTCAGATACGCAGTATTTT. The variable domain in full, with the rest retrieved from reference TRBV5-1 and TRBJ2-3, is KAGVTQTPRYLIKTRGQQVTLSCSPISGHRSVSWYQQTPGQGLQFLFEYFSETQRNKGNFPGRFSGRQFSNSRSEMNVSTLELGDSALYLCASSSFGTSGSDTQYFGPGTRLTVL.

This clonotype occurred many times. The rearrangement uses TRBV5-1 and TRBJ1-1; the match to TRBD1 covers 12 bases. The CDR3 extends over 17 amino acids. Germline lookup yields CDR1 SGHRS and CDR2 YFSETQ. The J segment lost 4 bases and the V segment lost 3 bases, leaving 10 bases of the junction unmatched. This CDR3 is CASSSSRDRGLGTEAFF. The CDR3 DNA reads TGCGCCAGCAGCTCAAGCCGGGACAGGGGGCTTGGCACTGAAGCTTTCTTT.

This clonotype has ten or more counts. This chain connects TRBV5-1 to TRBJ2-1; D may be TRBD1 or TRBD2 (6 bases each). Germline V CDR1 and CDR2: SGHRS, YFSETQ. The CDR3 contains 13 residues. V lost 10 bases and J 1 base, leaving 12 bases between the germline ends. CDR3 protein: CACGGGSYNEQFF. CDR3 bases: TGCGCCTGTGGAGGGGGTTCCTACAATGAGCAGTTCTTC.

The V and J genes are TRBV15 and TRBJ2-1; 11 bases are a match to TRBD2. Per the germline V gene, CDR1 is LNHNV and CDR2 is YYDKDF (reference sequence). The CDR3 is 14 amino acids. The ends lost 5 bases at V and 7 bases at J; junction bases unmatched: 4. The CDR3 loop is CATSPRLAGNEQFF. CDR3 in DNA: TGTGCCACCAGCCCACGACTAGCGGGGAATGAGCAGTTCTTC.

CDR3 region: CSAPGTDTDTQYF. The CDR3 DNA sequence: TGCAGTGCTCCAGGGACAGACACAGATACGCAGTATTTT. This chain connects TRBV20-1 to TRBJ2-3, with TRBD1 matching over 7 bases. Germline CDR1 is DFQATT and CDR2 is SNEGSKA (reference sequence). V was clipped by 5 bases and J by 2 bases; unmatched bases: 4. CDR3 size: 13 residues.

CDR3 in amino acids: CASSFLEILAEQYF. Here the CDR3 DNA reads TGTGCCAGCAGTTTTCTTGAAATCCTAGCGGAGCAGTACTTC. This chain links TRBV28 with TRBJ2-7; a weak D match, TRBD2 (6 bases). The V end was cut by 3 bases, the J end by 7 bases, with 16 bases between. The CDR3 extends over 14 amino acids. The V gene's germline CDR1 is MDHEN and CDR2 SYDVKM.

There are many counts of this clonotype. The chain has TRBV2 and TRBJ1-2; TRBD1 agrees at 8 bases. J was trimmed by 4 bases and V by 7 bases; bases with no gene match: 5. Germline CDR1 SNHLY, CDR2 FYNNEI. CDR3 length: 13 residues. The CDR3 here is CASKQGAGYGYTF. CDR3 in DNA: TGTGCCAGCAAGCAGGGGGCCGGCTATGGCTACACCTTC.

This clonotype has ten or more counts. The chain links TRBV29-1 to TRBJ2-7; D is possibly TRBD1 or TRBD2 (7 bases each). This CDR3 comprises 13 residues. V lost 5 bases and J lost 6, with 17 bases in between. CDR1 and CDR2 from the germline V gene are SQVTM and ANQGSEA. The CDR3 DNA is TGCAGCGTTTCCCGACAGGGCGGGGGCGAGCAGTACTTC. Protein: CSVSRQGGGEQYF.

The rearrangement links TRBV20-1 to TRBJ2-2; 10 bases are shared with TRBD2. Looked up from germline, CDR1 is DFQATT and CDR2 is SNEGSKA (reference sequence). V was clipped by 7 bases and J by 5 bases; unmatched bases: 7. The CDR3 totals 14 residues. The DNA of the CDR3 is TGCAGTGTTAGCGGGAGGCTGAGAACCGGGGAGCTGTTTTTT. It is translated as CSVSGRLRTGELFF.

This clonotype occurred many times. This chain connects TRBV29-1 to TRBJ1-1, with D possibly being TRBD1 (6 bases). The CDR3 is made up of 14 amino acids. Trimming took off 6 bases at V and 3 bases at J, with 17 bases between the two ends. CDR1 is SQVTM and CDR2 is ANQGSEA in the germline V gene. CDR3 protein: CSVPTGILDTEAFF. The DNA for the CDR3 is TGCAGCGTCCCTACAGGGATATTGGACACTGAAGCTTTCTTT.

This clonotype was picked up many times. The V call is TRBV4-1, the J call TRBJ2-1; the match to TRBD2 covers 8 bases. Germline V lookup: CDR1 MGHRA, CDR2 YSYEKL. The CDR3 runs to 15 residues. V lost 4 bases to trimming and J lost 4 bases; unmatched junction nucleotides: 6. The CDR3 is CASSPGGASYNEQFF. CDR3 nucleotide sequence: TGCGCCAGCAGCCCCGGGGGGGCGTCGTACAATGAGCAGTTCTTC.

The rearrangement uses TRBV3-1 and TRBJ2-2; no firm D call. The CDR3 is made up of 12 amino acids. CDR1 is LGHDT and CDR2 is YNNKEL in the germline V gene (reference sequence). Trimming removed 0 bases from V and 7 bases from J, with 3 bases in between. CDR3 region: CASSQERGELFF. The CDR3 nucleotides are TGTGCCAGCAGCCAAGAACGCGGGGAGCTGTTTTTT.

The chain recombines TRBV18 with TRBJ2-2; perhaps TRBD1 as D (5 bases). Trimming removed 1 base at V and 0 bases at J, with 6 bases between. The CDR3 length is 15 residues. From germline, CDR1 is KGHSH and CDR2 LQKENI. The CDR3 sequence: CASSPQGANTGELFF. CDR3 nucleotide sequence: TGTGCCAGCTCACCACAAGGGGCGAACACCGGGGAGCTGTTTTTT.

Here the CDR3 DNA reads TGTGCCAGCAGTTCCCCGATAAGGGAAAATGAGCAGTTCTTC. Protein sequence: CASSSPIRENEQFF. The chain combines TRBV12-3 or TRBV12-4 with TRBJ2-1; no clear D gene. CDR3 length: 14 residues. The germline V and J ends were trimmed by 4 bases and 7 bases, with 14 bases remaining between them.

This chain joins TRBV20-1 and TRBJ2-7, with 7 bases matching TRBD1. V shed 7 bases, J shed 0 bases, and the junction held 9 bases outside the gene matches. The CDR3 is 14 residues long. Germline CDR1 and CDR2: DFQATT and SNEGSKA (reference sequence). CDR3 sequence: CSVRPRDSSYEQYF. CDR3 sequence (DNA): TGCAGTGTTCGCCCCCGGGACAGCTCCTACGAGCAGTACTTC.

This clonotype was counted a few times. The rearrangement joins TRBV6-5 to TRBJ2-2; 7 bases match TRBD2. Trimming cost V 5 bases and J 6 bases; bases outside gene matches: 9. The CDR3 consists of 15 residues. Germline V gene lookup returns CDR1 MNHEY and CDR2 SVGAGI. The CDR3 loop is CASSPLGGIPGELFF. CDR3 nucleotides: TGTGCCAGCAGTCCCCTCGGGGGGATCCCCGGGGAGCTGTTTTTT.

This clonotype was counted at least ten times. The chain employs TRBV28 and TRBJ1-2; maybe TRBD1 (5 bases). The CDR3 is 12 amino acids. Trimming cost V 3 bases and J 7 bases, with 9 bases left between them. Germline values: CDR1 MDHEN, CDR2 SYDVKM. For the CDR3, the DNA is TGTGCCAGCAGTTTGGGGGTGTCTGGCTACACCTTC. As protein: CASSLGVSGYTF.